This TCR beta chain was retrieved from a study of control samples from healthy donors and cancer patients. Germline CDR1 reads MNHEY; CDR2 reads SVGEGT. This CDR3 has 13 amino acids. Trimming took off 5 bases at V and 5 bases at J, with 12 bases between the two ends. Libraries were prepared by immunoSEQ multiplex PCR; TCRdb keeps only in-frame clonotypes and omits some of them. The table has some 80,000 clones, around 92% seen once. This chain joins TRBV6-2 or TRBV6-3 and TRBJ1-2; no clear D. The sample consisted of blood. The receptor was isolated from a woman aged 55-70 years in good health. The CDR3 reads CASSPDRSYGYTF. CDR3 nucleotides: TGTGCCAGCAGTCCGGACCGATCTTATGGCTACACCTTC.